A selection of T cell receptor beta chains follows, all from one sample in a study of OX40 agonist ivuxolimab in advanced cancers. This table comes from immunoSEQ multiplex PCR, and its TCRdb copy is limited to in-frame clones, with some not included. In the table there are 95,000 to 100,000 clones, about four fifths of which are singletons. The sample in question was CD4+ or CD8+ T cells sorted from blood, obtained in a trial of the OX40 agonist ivuxolimab. Source of these receptors: an adult with an advanced solid tumor such as melanoma, head and neck, liver or kidney cancer. The CDR3 runs from the conserved cysteine through the conserved F or W. A D gene is named only where the DNA matches it firmly. Clone size is not always given. Where it is, it says once, few, many or a class for expanded clones.

j_gene | abundance | d_gene | v_gene | CDR3nt | CDR3aa
TRBJ2-2 | - | TRBD1 | TRBV7-7 | TGTGCCAGCAGCCCGACCGGGACAGGGGTGAACACCGGGGAGCTGTTTTTT | CASSPTGTGVNTGELFF
TRBJ2-7 | - | - | TRBV28 | TGTGCCAGCAGTTTGAGCGGACAAACCTACGAGCAGTACTTC | CASSLSGQTYEQYF
TRBJ1-3 | - | - | TRBV28 | TGTGCCAGCGGCGGGGGCAGGTCCCCTTCTTCTGGAAACACCATATATTTT | CASGGGRSPSSGNTIYF
TRBJ2-5 | - | TRBD1 | TRBV19 | TGTGCCAGTAGTATGACAGGGTGGGAGACCCAGTACTTC | CASSMTGWETQYF
TRBJ1-1 | - | - | TRBV6-6 | TGTGCCAGCAGTTACTCGCGGGGAGACACTGAAGCTTTCTTT | CASSYSRGDTEAFF
TRBJ2-1 | - | TRBD2 | TRBV5-6 | TGTGCCAGCAGCTTGAGGACTAGCGGGAGTAAGAATGAGCAGTTCTTC | CASSLRTSGSKNEQFF
TRBJ2-1 | - | TRBD2 | TRBV11-2 | TGTGCCAGCAGGACTAGCGGGTCTTACAATGAGCAGTTCTTC | CASRTSGSYNEQFF
TRBJ1-1 | - | - | TRBV6-6 | TGTGCCAGCCACTCTACGGGGGGGTCAGGCACTGAAGCTTTCTTT | CASHSTGGSGTEAFF
TRBJ1-2 | - | - | TRBV7-6 | TGTGCCAGCAGCTCGCTAGGCGGGATCCCCTATGGCTACACCTTC | CASSSLGGIPYGYTF
TRBJ2-1 | - | - | TRBV6-6 | TGTGCCAGCAAGCTGACCAATGAGCAGTTCTTC | CASKLTNEQFF
TRBJ2-7 | - | TRBD1 | TRBV19 | TGTGCCAGTAGTACCTGGACAGGGGGCGTCTCCTACGAGCAGTACTTC | CASSTWTGGVSYEQYF
TRBJ2-3 | - | - | TRBV7-3 | TGTGCCAGCAGCTCCCAAAAGACTGGAACAGATACGCAGTATTTT | CASSSQKTGTDTQYF
TRBJ2-1 | - | - | TRBV4-3 | TGCGCCAGCAGCCAATCTCCCGGGGGGCAAAACAATGAGCAGTTCTTC | CASSQSPGGQNNEQFF
TRBJ1-6 | once | - | TRBV29-1 | TGCAGCGTTGGCCAGGGGAGGAATTCACCCCTCCACTTT | CSVGQGRNSPLHF
TRBJ2-2 | - | TRBD1 | TRBV19 | TGTGCCAGTAGGGCCCCCGGGACAGGGATGATCGGGGAGCTGTTTTTT | CASRAPGTGMIGELFF
TRBJ1-3 | once | TRBD1 | TRBV28 | TGTGCCAGCAGTCCTCAACAGGGGGCAGGTGGAAACACCATATATTTT | CASSPQQGAGGNTIYF
TRBJ2-3 | - | TRBD2 | TRBV5-6 | TGTGCCAGCAGCTTGTTGGGACTAGCGGATTCAGATACGCAGTATTTT | CASSLLGLADSDTQYF
TRBJ1-4 | few | - | TRBV5-8 | TGTGCCAGCAGCCCGCAAGGCCTTTTTGGCGAAAAACTGTTTTTT | CASSPQGLFGEKLFF
TRBJ1-1 | - | TRBD1 | TRBV5-1 | TGCGCCAGCAGTTACAGGGGAACGTTGAACACTGAAGCTTTCTTT | CASSYRGTLNTEAFF
TRBJ2-3 | - | TRBD2 | TRBV14 | TGTGCCAGCAGCCAAGTGGGGACTAGGGCAGATACGCAGTATTTT | CASSQVGTRADTQYF
TRBJ2-7 | few | - | TRBV5-1 | TGCGCCAGCAGCTTGGTATCTGAATACGAGCAGTACTTC | CASSLVSEYEQYF
TRBJ2-6 | - | - | TRBV9 | TGTGCCAGCAGCGTAGACCACAGGCTGACCTCTGGGGCCAACGTCCTGACTTTC | CASSVDHRLTSGANVLTF
TRBJ2-1 | - | - | TRBV7-2 | TGTGCCAGCAGCTTGTCCAGAAATGAGCAGTTCTTC | CASSLSRNEQFF
TRBJ1-5 | - | - | TRBV10-3 | TGTGCCATCAGTGAGTCGGGTGGGAATGGCAATCAGCCCCAGCATTTT | CAISESGGNGNQPQHF
TRBJ1-5 | - | - | TRBV28 | TGTGCCAGCAGTTTGGGGACTCAGGTTAGCAATCAGCCCCAGCATTTT | CASSLGTQVSNQPQHF
TRBJ2-2 | - | - | TRBV5-1 | TGCGCCAGCAGCTCTCGGCTGGCGGATATTAACACCGGGGAGCTGTTTTTT | CASSSRLADINTGELFF
TRBJ2-1 | once | - | TRBV6-1 | TGTGCCAGCAGGCCACGACAGAACGGGGAGCAGTTCTTC | CASRPRQNGEQFF
TRBJ2-1 | few | TRBD2 | TRBV7-2 | TGTGCCAGCAGCTTGCGGGGGGCCTCCTACAATGAGCAGTTCTTC | CASSLRGASYNEQFF
TRBJ2-5 | - | - | TRBV6-6 | TGTGCCAGCACCGGGGAGGTCCGGACAGAGACCCAGTACTTC | CASTGEVRTETQYF
TRBJ2-2 | - | TRBD1 | TRBV5-1 | TGCGCCAGCAGCTTGATGGGGACAGGGGTTAGAACCGGGGAGCTGTTTTTT | CASSLMGTGVRTGELFF
TRBJ2-1 | - | TRBD2 | TRBV5-5 | TGTGCCAGCAGCCCTCGACTAGCGTCAACCTCCTACAATGAGCAGTTCTTC | CASSPRLASTSYNEQFF
TRBJ1-2 | once | - | TRBV7-2 | TGTGCCAGCAGCTTACCAAGAGCGGTGGGTGGCTACACCTTC | CASSLPRAVGGYTF
TRBJ1-1 | - | - | TRBV27 | TGTGCCAGCAGTTTAACCGGGACGGGATATATGAACACTGAAGCTTTCTTT | CASSLTGTGYMNTEAFF
TRBJ1-1 | - | - | TRBV5-1 | TGCGCCAGCAGCTTGGTAGGGGACACTGAAGCTTTCTTT | CASSLVGDTEAFF
TRBJ1-2 | few | - | TRBV27 | TGTGCCAGCTCAACCCAAGACGGACGCTTTGCCTATGGCTACACCTTC | CASSTQDGRFAYGYTF
TRBJ1-1 | once | - | TRBV7-2 | TGTGCCAGCAGCTTAGTCAGGGGTCGAGGGATGAACACTGAAGCTTTCTTT | CASSLVRGRGMNTEAFF
TRBJ2-3 | - | - | TRBV30 | TGTGCCTGGAGCGCCCGAGGTCGGGATACGCAGTATTTT | CAWSARGRDTQYF
TRBJ2-3 | - | TRBD1 | TRBV28 | TGTGCCAGCAGTTTTCAGGGACAGGCATCGGGGGATACGCAGTATTTT | CASSFQGQASGDTQYF
TRBJ1-2 | - | - | TRBV27 | TGTGCCAGCAGTCGTACGAAAGGGTTGCTCTCTAACTATGGCTACACCTTC | CASSRTKGLLSNYGYTF
TRBJ2-7 | - | - | TRBV6-6 | TGTGCCAGCAGAACCGTCGGGGGAGTCGACTCCTACGAGCAGTACTTC | CASRTVGGVDSYEQYF
TRBJ2-5 | - | - | TRBV7-2 | TGTGCCAGCAGCTTAGCGGGACCCAGAGAGACCCAGTACTTC | CASSLAGPRETQYF
TRBJ1-3 | - | TRBD1 | TRBV14 | TGTGCCAGCAGCCAAGACAGGGGGCTCTCTGGAAACACCATATATTTT | CASSQDRGLSGNTIYF
TRBJ1-6 | - | TRBD1 | TRBV7-2 | TGTGCCAGCAGCTCGGCCGGGACAGCAAATTCACCCCTCCACTTT | CASSSAGTANSPLHF
TRBJ2-2 | - | - | TRBV27 | TGTGCCAGCGGCCTGAGGGCTACAAACACCGGGGAGCTGTTTTTT | CASGLRATNTGELFF
TRBJ1-2 | - | - | TRBV9 | TGTGCCAGCAGCGTCGAAGGGACGGCTAACTATGGCTACACCTTC | CASSVEGTANYGYTF
TRBJ2-3 | once | TRBD2 | TRBV4-2 | TGTGCCAGCAGCCAAGGAGGGGCGGGAGCGGGAGATACGCAGTATTTT | CASSQGGAGAGDTQYF
TRBJ1-1 | - | - | TRBV6-4 | TGTGCCAGCAGTTACCTATTGGGCGGATGGGAAGCTTTCTTT | CASSYLLGGWEAFF
TRBJ1-1 | - | - | TRBV2 | TGTGCCAGCAGTAACCGGGTCTGGAACACTGAAGCTTTCTTT | CASSNRVWNTEAFF
TRBJ1-5 | - | TRBD1 | TRBV19 | TGTGCCAGTAGGGGACAGGTTAGCCCCCAGCATTTT | CASRGQVSPQHF
TRBJ2-2 | - | TRBD1 | TRBV7-9 | TGTGCCAGCAGCTTAGCGCGGACAGGATACAACACCGGGGAGCTGTTTTTT | CASSLARTGYNTGELFF
TRBJ1-2 | few | - | TRBV7-8 | TGTGCCAGCAGCCTGGGGGTAGATGGCTACACCTTC | CASSLGVDGYTF
TRBJ1-4 | - | TRBD1 | TRBV5-6 | TGTGCCAGCAGCCCGGGACAGAAAGATGAAAAACTGTTTTTT | CASSPGQKDEKLFF
TRBJ1-2 | once | - | TRBV29-1 | TGCAGCGTTGCCGCCGCGGACAGCTCCTCCTATGGCTACACCTTC | CSVAAADSSSYGYTF
TRBJ1-1 | - | TRBD1 | TRBV7-6 | TGTGCCAGCAGCTCACACAGGGGAAGGAACACTGAAGCTTTCTTT | CASSSHRGRNTEAFF
TRBJ2-1 | - | TRBD2 | TRBV18 | TGTGCCAGCTCACCACCTAGCGGGAGGAGCGATGAGCAGTTCTTC | CASSPPSGRSDEQFF
TRBJ1-5 | - | - | TRBV4-2 | TGTGCCAGCAGCCAAGACGGGACTCTGGCCTTGAGCAATCAGCCCCAGCATTTT | CASSQDGTLALSNQPQHF
TRBJ2-7 | - | TRBD1 | TRBV11-2 | TGTGCCAGCAGCTTACGGGAGACAGGGGCCTACGAGCAGTACTTC | CASSLRETGAYEQYF